These 12 T cell receptor beta chains were sequenced from one sample in a study of T cell responses to AZD1222 COVID-19 vaccine. Sequenced by immunoSEQ multiplex PCR; TCRdb stores in-frame clones only, minus some. This repertoire shows about 67,000 clones, 83% found once; its top ten account for 5.5% to 8%. The sequencing used peripheral blood, collected 28 days after the second AZD1222 dose. The receptors originated from an adult who received the AZD1222 COVID-19 vaccine.

V usage is TRBV4-2 and J usage is TRBJ2-3; the match to TRBD2 covers 11 bases. The germline V gene has CDR1 LGHNA and CDR2 YNFKEQ. CDR3 size: 17 residues. Trimming removed 4 bases from V and 0 bases from J; junction bases left unmatched: 6. The CDR3 coding sequence is TGTGCCAGCAGCCGAGCGCTAGCGGGGGGAAGCACAGATACGCAGTATTTT. It is translated as CASSRALAGGSTDTQYF.

The rearrangement joins TRBV11-2 to TRBJ2-2, with a tentative D call TRBD1 (6 bases). Germline lookup yields CDR1 SGHAT and CDR2 FQNNGV. Trimming took 5 bases from V and 6 from J, leaving 19 bases between them. The CDR3 runs 16 residues. The CDR3 bases are TGTGCCAGCAGCGCAGCCCCCCAGGGGCGAGCCGGGGAGCTGTTTTTT. This sequence encodes CASSAAPQGRAGELFF.

CDR3 residues: CASSQDQDPSTDTQYF. The DNA for the CDR3 is TGCGCCAGCAGCCAAGATCAGGATCCTAGCACAGATACGCAGTATTTT. This sequence joins TRBV4-1 and TRBJ2-3; D is uncertain. Germline V lookup: CDR1 MGHRA, CDR2 YSYEKL. Trimming removed 0 bases at V and 0 bases at J, with 10 bases between. This CDR3 comprises 16 residues.

This clone was observed many times. The gene calls are TRBV19 and TRBJ2-1, with D unresolved. Germline CDR1 and CDR2: LNHDA and SQIVND (reference sequence). Trimming took 6 bases from V and 0 from J, leaving 12 bases between them. CDR3 length equals 15 residues. CDR3 coding DNA: TGTGCCAGTAGGAGATCGGTTGTCTCCTACAATGAGCAGTTCTTC. Its translation: CASRRSVVSYNEQFF.

V gene TRBV25-1 combines with J gene TRBJ1-2, with 7 bases fitting TRBD1. Germline CDR1 and CDR2: MGHDK and SYGVNS. The J segment lost 4 bases and the V segment lost 3 bases, leaving 5 bases of the junction unmatched. The CDR3 has 14 amino acids. CDR3: CASSDDRASYGYTF. The CDR3 DNA reads as TGTGCCAGCAGTGATGACAGGGCGTCCTATGGCTACACCTTC.

V gene TRBV3-1 (or the pseudogene TRBV3-2) combines with J gene TRBJ1-6; D possibly corresponds to TRBD1 (6 bases). The ends were cut back, 2 bases at V and 7 bases at J, with 9 bases in the middle. Germline V gene data show CDR1 as LGHDT and CDR2 as YNNKEL (reference sequence). This CDR3 is 14 amino acids long. The CDR3 DNA follows: TGTGCCAGCAGCCAACCAGGGGAAAATTCACCCCTCCACTTT. Residues: CASSQPGENSPLHF.

The chain couples TRBV11-3 to TRBJ1-1, with 7 bases identical to TRBD1. The CDR3 has 14 residues. Trimming at V came to 5 bases and at J to 5 bases, leaving 8 bases not matched to a gene. CDR1 and CDR2 (germline): SGHNT, YENEEA. The CDR3 DNA reads TGTGCCAGCAGCCTCGGGACAGTTGGAACTGAAGCTTTCTTT. Protein sequence: CASSLGTVGTEAFF.

The chain recombines TRBV6-6 with TRBJ2-7; no definite D call. Germline-derived CDR1 and CDR2 are MNHNY and SVGAGI (reference sequence). The V and J ends lost 5 bases and 10 bases respectively, with 21 bases between them. This CDR3 comprises 14 residues. The CDR3 nucleotides read TGTGCCAGCAGTACCCGACAAGGAAGAGTGGAACAGTACTTC. Protein product: CASSTRQGRVEQYF.

This chain joins TRBV10-3 and TRBJ2-3, with TRBD2 as a possible D gene (5 bases). V was cut by 0 bases and J by 0 bases, with 16 bases left in between. Germline V gene lookup returns CDR1 ENHRY and CDR2 SYGVKD. The CDR3 sequence is 18 residues long. The CDR3 DNA follows: TGTGCCATCAGTGAGTCTGCCCTAGCCCCCATTAGCACAGATACGCAGTATTTT. Amino acids: CAISESALAPISTDTQYF.

The rearrangement uses TRBV18 and TRBJ1-1; D gene ambiguous. This CDR3 is 14 amino acids long. CDR1 KGHSH and CDR2 LQKENI come from the germline V gene. V gave up 1 base and J gave up 5 bases, with 11 bases separating them. The CDR3 DNA reads TGTGCCAGCTCACCACGTACGAGGGATACTGAAGCTTTCTTT. Translated, it gives CASSPRTRDTEAFF.

The rearrangement joins TRBV5-1 to TRBJ2-1; D is unclear. Deletions cut 4 bases from V and 3 bases from J, with 14 bases between. The V gene's germline CDR1 is SGHRS and CDR2 YFSETQ. The CDR3 covers 15 residues. CDR3 loop: CASSLRPSDYNEQFF. The CDR3 bases are TGCGCCAGCAGCCTGCGCCCATCAGACTACAATGAGCAGTTCTTC.

The chain couples TRBV2 to TRBJ2-1; D unclear. The germline CDR1 and CDR2 sequences are SNHLY and FYNNEI. Trimming pared 6 bases from V and 8 bases from J, leaving 17 bases between. This CDR3 spans 14 amino acids. The CDR3 reads CASRDTVPRDEQFF. As DNA, the CDR3 is TGTGCCAGCAGAGACACAGTCCCCCGTGATGAGCAGTTCTTC.